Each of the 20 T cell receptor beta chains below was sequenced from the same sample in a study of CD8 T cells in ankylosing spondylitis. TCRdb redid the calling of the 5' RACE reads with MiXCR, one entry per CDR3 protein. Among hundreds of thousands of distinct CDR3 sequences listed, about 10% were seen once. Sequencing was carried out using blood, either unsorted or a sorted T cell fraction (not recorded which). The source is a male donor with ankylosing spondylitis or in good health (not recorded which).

CDR3 residues: CASSLVLDSKNIQYF. CDR3 nucleotide sequence: TGTGCCAGCAGCTTAGTGTTGGACAGCAAAAACATTCAGTACTTC. V is TRBV7-2 and J is TRBJ2-4; a weak D match, TRBD1 (6 bases). Trimming left V 1 base short and J 3 bases short, with 10 bases between. Germline CDR1 is SGHTA and CDR2 is FQGNSA. The CDR3 contains 15 residues.

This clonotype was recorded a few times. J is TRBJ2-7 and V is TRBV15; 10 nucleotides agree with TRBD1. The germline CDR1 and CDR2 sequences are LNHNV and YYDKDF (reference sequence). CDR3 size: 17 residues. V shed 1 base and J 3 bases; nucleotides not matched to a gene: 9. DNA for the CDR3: TGTGCCACCAGCAGAGGCCCAGGCGGGACAGGGGTCTACGAGCAGTACTTC. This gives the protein CATSRGPGGTGVYEQYF. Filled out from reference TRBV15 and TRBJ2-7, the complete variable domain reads DAMVIQNPRYQVTQFGKPVTLSCSQTLNHNVMYWYQQKSSQAPKLLFHYYDKDFNNEADTPDNFQSRRPNTSFCFLDIRSPGLGDTAMYLCATSRGPGGTGVYEQYFGPGTRLTVT.

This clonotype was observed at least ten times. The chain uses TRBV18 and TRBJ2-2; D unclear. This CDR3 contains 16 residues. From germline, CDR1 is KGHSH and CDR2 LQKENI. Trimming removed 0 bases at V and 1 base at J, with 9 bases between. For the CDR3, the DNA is TGTGCCAGCTCACCACCGCGGACGGTGAACACCGGGGAGCTGTTTTTT. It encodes CASSPPRTVNTGELFF. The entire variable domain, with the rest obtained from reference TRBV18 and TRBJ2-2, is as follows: NAGVMQNPRHLVRRRGQEARLRCSPMKGHSHVYWYRQLPEEGLKFMVYLQKENIIDESGMPKERFSAEFPKEGPSILRIQQVVRGDSAAYFCASSPPRTVNTGELFFGEGSRLTVL.

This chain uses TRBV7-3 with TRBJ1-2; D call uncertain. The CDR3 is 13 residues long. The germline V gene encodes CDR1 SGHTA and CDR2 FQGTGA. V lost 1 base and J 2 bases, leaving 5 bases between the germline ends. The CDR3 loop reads CASSLMGNYGYTF. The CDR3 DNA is TGTGCCAGCAGCTTAATGGGGAACTATGGCTACACCTTC. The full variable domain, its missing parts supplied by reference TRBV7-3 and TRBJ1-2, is GAGVSQTPSNKVTEKGKYVELRCDPISGHTALYWYRQSLGQGPEFLIYFQGTGAADDSGLPNDRFFAVRPEGSVSTLKIQRTERGDSAVYLCASSLMGNYGYTFGSGTRLTVV.

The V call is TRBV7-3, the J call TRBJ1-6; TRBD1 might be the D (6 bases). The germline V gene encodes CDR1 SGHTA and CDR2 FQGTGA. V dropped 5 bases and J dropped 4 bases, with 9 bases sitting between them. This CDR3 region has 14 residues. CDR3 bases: TGTGCCAGCAGCATTCAGGGGTATAATTCACCCCTCCACTTT. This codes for CASSIQGYNSPLHF.

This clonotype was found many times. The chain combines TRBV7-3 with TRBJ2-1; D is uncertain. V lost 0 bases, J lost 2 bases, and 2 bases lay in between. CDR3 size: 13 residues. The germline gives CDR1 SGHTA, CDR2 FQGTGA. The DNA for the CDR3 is TGTGCCAGCAGCTTAACCACCTACAATGAGCAGTTCTTC. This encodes CASSLTTYNEQFF.

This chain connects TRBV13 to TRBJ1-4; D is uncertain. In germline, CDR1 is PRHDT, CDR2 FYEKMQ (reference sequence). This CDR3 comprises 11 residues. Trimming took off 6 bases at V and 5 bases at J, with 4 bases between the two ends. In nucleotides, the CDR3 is TGTGCCAGCAGGGGAAATGAAAAACTGTTTTTT. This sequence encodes CASRGNEKLFF. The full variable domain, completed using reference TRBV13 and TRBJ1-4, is AAGVIQSPRHLIKEKRETATLKCYPIPRHDTVYWYQQGPGQDPQFLISFYEKMQSDKGSIPDRFSAQQFSDYHSELNMSSLELGDSALYFCASRGNEKLFFGSGTQLSVL.

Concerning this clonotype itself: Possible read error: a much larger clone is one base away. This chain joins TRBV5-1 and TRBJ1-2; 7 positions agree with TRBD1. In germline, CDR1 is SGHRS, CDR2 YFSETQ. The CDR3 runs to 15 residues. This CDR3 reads CASSDGDRLNYGDTF. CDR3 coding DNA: TGCGCCAGCAGCGACGGGGACAGACTTAACTATGGCGACACCTTC. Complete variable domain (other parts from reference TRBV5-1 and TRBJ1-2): KAGVTQTPRYLIKTRGQQVTLSCSPISGHRSVSWYQQTPGQGLQFLFEYFSETQRNKGNFPGRFSGRQFSNSRSEMNVSTLELGDSALYLCASSDGDRLNYGDTFGSGTRLTVV.

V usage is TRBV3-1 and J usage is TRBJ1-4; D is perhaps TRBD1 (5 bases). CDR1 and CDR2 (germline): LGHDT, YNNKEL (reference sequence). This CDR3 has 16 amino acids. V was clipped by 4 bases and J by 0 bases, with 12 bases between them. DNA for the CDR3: TGTGCCAGCAGCCGACGGGACGCTTCAACTAATGAAAAACTGTTTTTT. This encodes CASSRRDASTNEKLFF. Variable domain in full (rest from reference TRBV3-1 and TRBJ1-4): DTAVSQTPKYLVTQMGNDKSIKCEQNLGHDTMYWYKQDSKKFLKIMFSYNNKELIINETVPNRFSPKSPDKAHLNLHINSLELGDSAVYFCASSRRDASTNEKLFFGSGTQLSVL.

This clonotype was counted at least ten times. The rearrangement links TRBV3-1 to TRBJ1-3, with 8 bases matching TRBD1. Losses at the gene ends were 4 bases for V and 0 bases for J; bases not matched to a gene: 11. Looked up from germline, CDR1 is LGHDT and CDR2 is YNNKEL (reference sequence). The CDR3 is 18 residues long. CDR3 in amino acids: CASSPDSWDRSSGNTIYF. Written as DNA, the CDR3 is TGTGCCAGCAGCCCAGACTCTTGGGACAGGAGCTCTGGAAACACCATATATTTT.

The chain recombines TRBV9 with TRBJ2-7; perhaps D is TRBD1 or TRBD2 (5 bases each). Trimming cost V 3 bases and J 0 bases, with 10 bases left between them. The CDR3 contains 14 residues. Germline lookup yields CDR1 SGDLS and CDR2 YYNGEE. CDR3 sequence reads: CASSAKGTSYEQYF. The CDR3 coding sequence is TGTGCCAGCAGCGCCAAGGGGACCTCCTACGAGCAGTACTTC.

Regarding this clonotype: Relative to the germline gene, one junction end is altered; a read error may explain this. The CDR3 region is CSASSSTGFYNEQLF. DNA for the CDR3: TGCAGTGCTAGTTCGTCGACAGGTTTCTACAACGAGCAGCTCTTC. The chain links TRBV20-1 to TRBJ2-1, with D perhaps TRBD1 (6 bases). Germline assignment: CDR1 DFQATT and CDR2 SNEGSKA (reference sequence). The CDR3 runs to 15 residues.

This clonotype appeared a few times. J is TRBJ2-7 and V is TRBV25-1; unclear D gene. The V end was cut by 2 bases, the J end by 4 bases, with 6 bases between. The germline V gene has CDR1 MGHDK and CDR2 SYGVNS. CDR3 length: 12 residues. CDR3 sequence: CASSESLYEQYF. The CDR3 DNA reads TGTGCCAGCAGTGAAAGTTTATACGAGCAGTACTTC.

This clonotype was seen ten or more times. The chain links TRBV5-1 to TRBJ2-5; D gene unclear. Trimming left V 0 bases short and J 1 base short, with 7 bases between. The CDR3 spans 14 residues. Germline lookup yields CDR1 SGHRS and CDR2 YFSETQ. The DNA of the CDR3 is TGCGCCAGCAGCTTGGGTGCAAGCCAAGAGACCCAGTACTTC. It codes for CASSLGASQETQYF.

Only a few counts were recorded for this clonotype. CDR3 loop: CASSLDLHQGAGGAFF. The CDR3 nucleotides are TGTGCCAGCAGCTTAGACCTTCACCAGGGGGCTGGCGGAGCTTTCTTT. The chain uses TRBV7-6 and TRBJ1-1, with 8 bases lining up with TRBD1. With 1 base clipped from V and 10 bases from J, the junction kept 14 bases outside the gene matches. Germline V gives CDR1 SGHVS, CDR2 FNYEAQ. This CDR3 spans 16 amino acids. The variable domain in full, completed from reference TRBV7-6 and TRBJ1-1, reads GAGVSQSPRYKVTKRGQDVALRCDPISGHVSLYWYRQALGQGPEFLTYFNYEAQQDKSGLPNDRFSAERPEGSISTLTIQRTEQRDSAMYRCASSLDLHQGAGGAFFGQGTRLTVV.

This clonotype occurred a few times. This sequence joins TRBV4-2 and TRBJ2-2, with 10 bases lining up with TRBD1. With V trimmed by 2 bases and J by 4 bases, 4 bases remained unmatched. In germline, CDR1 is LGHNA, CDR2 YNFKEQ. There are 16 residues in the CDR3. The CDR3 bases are TGTGCCAGCAGCCAACCCGACAGGGGGCCCACCGGGGAGCTGTTTTTT. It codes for CASSQPDRGPTGELFF.

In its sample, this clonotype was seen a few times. CDR3 nucleotides: TGTGCCAGCAGCGGCAGGACTAGCTTGGGGGATAATTCACCCCTCCACTTT. As protein: CASSGRTSLGDNSPLHF. The chain has TRBV7-8 and TRBJ1-6; the D gene is possibly TRBD1 (5 bases). The V gene's germline CDR1 is SGHVS and CDR2 FQNEAQ. The CDR3 length is 17 residues. Trimming shortened V by 5 bases and J by 5 bases, and 19 bases separated the two germline ends. Drawing the rest from reference TRBV7-8 and TRBJ1-6, the complete variable domain is GAGVSQSPRYKVAKRGQDVALRCDPISGHVSLFWYQQALGQGPEFLTYFQNEAQLDKSGLPSDRFFAERPEGSVSTLKIQRTQQEDSAVYLCASSGRTSLGDNSPLHFGNGTRLTVT.

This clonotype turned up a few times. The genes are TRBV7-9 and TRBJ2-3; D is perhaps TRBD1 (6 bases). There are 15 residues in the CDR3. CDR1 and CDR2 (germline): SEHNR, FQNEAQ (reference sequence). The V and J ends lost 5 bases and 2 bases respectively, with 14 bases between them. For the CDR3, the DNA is TGTGCCAGCAGCCCCGGGACACTACCCACAGATACGCAGTATTTT. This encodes CASSPGTLPTDTQYF.

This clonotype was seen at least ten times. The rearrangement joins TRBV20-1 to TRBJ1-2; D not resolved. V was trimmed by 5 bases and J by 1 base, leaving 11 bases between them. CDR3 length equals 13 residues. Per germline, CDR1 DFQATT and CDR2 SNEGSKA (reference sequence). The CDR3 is CSALPENNYGYTF. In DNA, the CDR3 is TGCAGTGCTTTACCTGAGAATAACTATGGCTACACCTTC.

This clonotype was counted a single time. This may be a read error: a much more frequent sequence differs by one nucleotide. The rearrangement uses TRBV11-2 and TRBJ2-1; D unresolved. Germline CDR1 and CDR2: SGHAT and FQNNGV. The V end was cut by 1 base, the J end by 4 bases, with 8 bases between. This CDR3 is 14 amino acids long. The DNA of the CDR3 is TGTGCCAGCAGCTTAGTGGGATGGTACAATGAGCAGTTCTTC. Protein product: CASSLVGWYNEQFF.